Presented here are 2 T cell receptor beta chains from one specimen sequenced in a study of shared clonotypes between healthy human individuals. The repertoire was sequenced with immunoSEQ multiplex PCR; TCRdb's copy has only in-frame clones and lacks some. The sample consists of some 2.4 million clones, 90% to 95% of them appearing once. Sample: naive CD4+ T cells from PBMCs. Subset here: CD45RA+ positively selected. These receptors originate from a man between 18 and 29 years old in good health. Some clones in this sample may be carry-over from other donors' samples.

The chain employs TRBV7-8 and TRBJ2-1; a possible D gene is TRBD2 (6 bases). Germline CDR1 is SGHVS and CDR2 is FQNEAQ. The CDR3 totals 16 residues. Trimming removed 1 base at V and 1 base at J, with 11 bases between. The chain's CDR3 is CASSLGGIGSYNEQFF. The CDR3 nucleotides read TGTGCCAGCAGCTTAGGCGGGATTGGGTCCTACAATGAGCAGTTCTTC.

The rearrangement links TRBV10-3 to TRBJ2-5; TRBD2 is a possible D gene (5 bases). Trimming removed 0 bases at V and 4 bases at J, with 9 bases between. The CDR3 loop spans 14 amino acids. Germline loops: CDR1 ENHRY, CDR2 SYGVKD. The CDR3 region is CAISESFGLETQYF. DNA for the CDR3: TGTGCCATCAGTGAGTCTTTCGGACTAGAGACCCAGTACTTC.